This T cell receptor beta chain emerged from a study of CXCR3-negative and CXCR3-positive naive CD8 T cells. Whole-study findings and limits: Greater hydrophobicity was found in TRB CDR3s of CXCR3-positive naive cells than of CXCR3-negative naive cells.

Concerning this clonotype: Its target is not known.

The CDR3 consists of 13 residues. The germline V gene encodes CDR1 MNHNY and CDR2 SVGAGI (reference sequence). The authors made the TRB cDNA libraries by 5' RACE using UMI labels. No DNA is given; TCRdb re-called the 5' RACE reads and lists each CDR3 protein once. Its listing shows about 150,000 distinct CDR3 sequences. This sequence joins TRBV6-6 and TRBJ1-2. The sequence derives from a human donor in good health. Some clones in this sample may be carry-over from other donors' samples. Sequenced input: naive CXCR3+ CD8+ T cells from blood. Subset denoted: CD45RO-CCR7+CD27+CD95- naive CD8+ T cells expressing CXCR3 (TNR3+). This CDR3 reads CASSYDPNYGYTF.